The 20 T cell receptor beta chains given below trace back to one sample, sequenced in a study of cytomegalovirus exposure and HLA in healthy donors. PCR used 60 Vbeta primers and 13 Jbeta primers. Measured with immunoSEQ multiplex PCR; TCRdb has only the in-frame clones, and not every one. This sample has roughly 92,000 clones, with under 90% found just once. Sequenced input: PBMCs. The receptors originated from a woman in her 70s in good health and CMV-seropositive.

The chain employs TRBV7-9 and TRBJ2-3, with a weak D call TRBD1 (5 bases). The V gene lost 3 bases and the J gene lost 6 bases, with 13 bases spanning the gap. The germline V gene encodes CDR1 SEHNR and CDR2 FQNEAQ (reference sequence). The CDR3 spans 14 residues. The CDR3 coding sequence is TGTGCCAGCAGCTTCACAGGATCCCAGGATACGCAGTATTTT. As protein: CASSFTGSQDTQYF. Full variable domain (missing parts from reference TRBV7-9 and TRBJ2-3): DTGVSQNPRHKITKRGQNVTFRCDPISEHNRLYWYRQTLGQGPEFLTYFQNEAQLEKSRLLSDRFSAERPKGSFSTLEIQRTEQGDSAMYLCASSFTGSQDTQYFGPGTRLTVL.

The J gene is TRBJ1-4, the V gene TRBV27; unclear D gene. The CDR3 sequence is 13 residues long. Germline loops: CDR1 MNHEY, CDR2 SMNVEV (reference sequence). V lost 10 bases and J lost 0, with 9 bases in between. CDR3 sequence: CATAPATNEKLFF. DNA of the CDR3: TGTGCCACCGCCCCAGCAACTAATGAAAAACTGTTTTTT.

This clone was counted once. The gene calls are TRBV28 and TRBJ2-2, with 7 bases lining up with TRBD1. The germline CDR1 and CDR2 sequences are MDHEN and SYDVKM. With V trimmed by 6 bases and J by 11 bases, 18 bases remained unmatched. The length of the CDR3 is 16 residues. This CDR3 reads CASSAVGQQAFGELFF. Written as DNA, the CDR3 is TGTGCCAGCAGCGCCGTGGGACAGCAGGCCTTCGGAGAGCTGTTTTTT.

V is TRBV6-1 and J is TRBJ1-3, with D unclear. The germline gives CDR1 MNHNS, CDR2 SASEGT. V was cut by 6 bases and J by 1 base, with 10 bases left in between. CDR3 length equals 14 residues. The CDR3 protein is CASRTSRSGNTIYF. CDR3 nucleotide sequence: TGTGCCAGCAGGACATCCAGGTCTGGAAACACCATATATTTT.

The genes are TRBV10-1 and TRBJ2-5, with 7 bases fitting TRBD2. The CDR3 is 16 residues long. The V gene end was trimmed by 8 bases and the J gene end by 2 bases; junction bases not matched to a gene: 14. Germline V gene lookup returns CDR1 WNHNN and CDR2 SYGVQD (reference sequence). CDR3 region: CASSGGAGRDQETQYF. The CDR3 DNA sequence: TGCGCCAGCTCCGGTGGGGCAGGGAGGGATCAAGAGACCCAGTACTTC.

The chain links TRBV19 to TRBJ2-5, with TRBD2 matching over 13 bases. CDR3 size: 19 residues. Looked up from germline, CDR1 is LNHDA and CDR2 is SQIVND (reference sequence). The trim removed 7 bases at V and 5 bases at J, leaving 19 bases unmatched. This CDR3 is CASTTGTPGLAGRQETQYF. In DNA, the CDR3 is TGTGCCAGTACAACCGGGACACCGGGACTAGCGGGAAGGCAGGAGACCCAGTACTTC. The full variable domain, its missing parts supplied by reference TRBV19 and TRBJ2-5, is DGGITQSPKYLFRKEGQNVTLSCEQNLNHDAMYWYRQDPGQGLRLIYYSQIVNDFQKGDIAEGYSVSREKKESFPLTVTSAQKNPTAFYLCASTTGTPGLAGRQETQYFGPGTRLLVL.

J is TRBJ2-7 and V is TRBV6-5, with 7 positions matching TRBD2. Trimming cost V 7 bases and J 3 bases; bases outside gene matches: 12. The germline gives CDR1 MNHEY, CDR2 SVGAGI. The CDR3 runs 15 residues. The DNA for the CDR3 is TGTGCCAGCACTCGGACGCAGACTAGCTACTACGAGCAGTACTTC. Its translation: CASTRTQTSYYEQYF.

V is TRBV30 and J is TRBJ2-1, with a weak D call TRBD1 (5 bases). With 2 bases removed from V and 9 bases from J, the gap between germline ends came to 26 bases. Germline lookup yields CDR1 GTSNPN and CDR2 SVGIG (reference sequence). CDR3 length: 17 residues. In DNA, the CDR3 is TGTGCCTGGAGTCTCCAAAAGACTTTTTCCCTAAGGGGTGAGCAGTTCTTC. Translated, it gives CAWSLQKTFSLRGEQFF.

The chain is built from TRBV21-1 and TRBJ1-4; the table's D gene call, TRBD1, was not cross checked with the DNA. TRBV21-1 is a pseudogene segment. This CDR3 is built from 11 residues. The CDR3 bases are TGTGCCAGCAATATCAGGGGAAAACTGTTTTTT. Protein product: CASNIRGKLFF.

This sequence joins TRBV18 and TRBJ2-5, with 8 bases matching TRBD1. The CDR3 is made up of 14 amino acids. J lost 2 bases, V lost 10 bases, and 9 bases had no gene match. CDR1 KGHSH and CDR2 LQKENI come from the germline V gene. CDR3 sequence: CANPGTGKQETQYF. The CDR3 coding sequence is TGTGCCAACCCCGGGACAGGTAAACAAGAGACCCAGTACTTC.

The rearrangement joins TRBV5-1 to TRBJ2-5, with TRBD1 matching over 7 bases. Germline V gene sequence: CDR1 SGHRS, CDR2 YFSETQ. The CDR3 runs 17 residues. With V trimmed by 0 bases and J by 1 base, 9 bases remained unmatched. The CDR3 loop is CASSLALGRGSQETQYF. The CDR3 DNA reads TGCGCCAGCAGCTTGGCCTTGGGCAGGGGGAGCCAAGAGACCCAGTACTTC.

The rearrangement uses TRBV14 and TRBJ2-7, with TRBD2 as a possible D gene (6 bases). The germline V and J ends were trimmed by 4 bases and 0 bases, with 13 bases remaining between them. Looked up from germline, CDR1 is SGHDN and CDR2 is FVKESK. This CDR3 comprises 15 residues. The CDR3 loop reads CASSPAGRSSYEQYF. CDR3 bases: TGTGCCAGCAGCCCTGCGGGACGCAGCTCCTACGAGCAGTACTTC.

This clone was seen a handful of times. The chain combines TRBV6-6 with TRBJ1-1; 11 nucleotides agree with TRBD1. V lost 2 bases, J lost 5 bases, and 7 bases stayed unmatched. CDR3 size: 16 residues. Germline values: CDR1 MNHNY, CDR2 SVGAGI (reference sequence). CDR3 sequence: CASSYGRTGGHTEAFF. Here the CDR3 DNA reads TGTGCCAGCAGTTACGGAAGGACAGGGGGCCATACTGAAGCTTTCTTT.

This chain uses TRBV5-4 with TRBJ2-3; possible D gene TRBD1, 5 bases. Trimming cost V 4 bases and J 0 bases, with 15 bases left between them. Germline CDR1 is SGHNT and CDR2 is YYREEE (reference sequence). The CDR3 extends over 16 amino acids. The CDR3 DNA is TGTGCCAGCAGCAGCCAGGGATCTGGGAGCACAGATACGCAGTATTTT. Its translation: CASSSQGSGSTDTQYF.

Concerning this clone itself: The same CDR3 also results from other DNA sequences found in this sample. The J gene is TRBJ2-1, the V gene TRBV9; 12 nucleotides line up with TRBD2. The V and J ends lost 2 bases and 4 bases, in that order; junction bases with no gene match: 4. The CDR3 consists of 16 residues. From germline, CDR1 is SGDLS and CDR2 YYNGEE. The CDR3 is CASSVVGTSGYNEQFF. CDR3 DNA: TGTGCCAGCAGCGTCGTCGGGACTAGCGGGTACAATGAGCAGTTCTTC.

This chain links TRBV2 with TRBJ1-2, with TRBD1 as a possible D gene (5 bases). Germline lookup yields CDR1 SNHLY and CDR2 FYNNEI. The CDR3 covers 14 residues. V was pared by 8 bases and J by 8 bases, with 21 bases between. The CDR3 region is CASGAGTRGEGYTF. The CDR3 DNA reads TGTGCCAGCGGAGCGGGAACACGGGGCGAAGGCTACACCTTC.

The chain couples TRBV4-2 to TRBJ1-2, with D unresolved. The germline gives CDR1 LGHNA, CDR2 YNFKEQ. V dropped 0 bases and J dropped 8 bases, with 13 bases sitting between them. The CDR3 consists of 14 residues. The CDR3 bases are TGTGCCAGCAGCCAAGACATCGGGGTACGCGGCTACACCTTC. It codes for CASSQDIGVRGYTF.

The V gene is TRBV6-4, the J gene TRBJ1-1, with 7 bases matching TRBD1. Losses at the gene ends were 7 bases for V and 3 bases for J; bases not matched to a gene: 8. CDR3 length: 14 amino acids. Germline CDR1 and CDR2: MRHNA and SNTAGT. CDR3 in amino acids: CASTLRQGDTEAFF. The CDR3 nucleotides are TGTGCCAGCACTCTACGACAGGGAGACACTGAAGCTTTCTTT.

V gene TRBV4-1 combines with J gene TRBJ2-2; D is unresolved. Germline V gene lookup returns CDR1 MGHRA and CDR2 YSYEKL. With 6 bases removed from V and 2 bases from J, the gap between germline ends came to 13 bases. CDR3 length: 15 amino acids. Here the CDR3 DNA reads TGCGCCAGCAGGTCAGGTGTAACAAACACCGGGGAGCTGTTTTTT. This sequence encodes CASRSGVTNTGELFF.

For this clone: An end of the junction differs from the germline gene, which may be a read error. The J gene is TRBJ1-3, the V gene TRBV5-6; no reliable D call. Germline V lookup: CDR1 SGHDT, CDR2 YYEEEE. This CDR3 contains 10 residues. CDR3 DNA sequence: TGTGCCAGCAGCTGGCGGCAAGTTCCTTTT. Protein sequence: CASSWRQVPF. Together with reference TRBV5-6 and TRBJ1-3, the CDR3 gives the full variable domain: DAGVTQSPTHLIKTRGQQVTLRCSPKSGHDTVSWYQQALGQGPQFIFQYYEEEERQRGNFPDRFSGHQFPNYSSELNVNALLLGDSALYLCASSWRQVPFGEGSWLTVV.